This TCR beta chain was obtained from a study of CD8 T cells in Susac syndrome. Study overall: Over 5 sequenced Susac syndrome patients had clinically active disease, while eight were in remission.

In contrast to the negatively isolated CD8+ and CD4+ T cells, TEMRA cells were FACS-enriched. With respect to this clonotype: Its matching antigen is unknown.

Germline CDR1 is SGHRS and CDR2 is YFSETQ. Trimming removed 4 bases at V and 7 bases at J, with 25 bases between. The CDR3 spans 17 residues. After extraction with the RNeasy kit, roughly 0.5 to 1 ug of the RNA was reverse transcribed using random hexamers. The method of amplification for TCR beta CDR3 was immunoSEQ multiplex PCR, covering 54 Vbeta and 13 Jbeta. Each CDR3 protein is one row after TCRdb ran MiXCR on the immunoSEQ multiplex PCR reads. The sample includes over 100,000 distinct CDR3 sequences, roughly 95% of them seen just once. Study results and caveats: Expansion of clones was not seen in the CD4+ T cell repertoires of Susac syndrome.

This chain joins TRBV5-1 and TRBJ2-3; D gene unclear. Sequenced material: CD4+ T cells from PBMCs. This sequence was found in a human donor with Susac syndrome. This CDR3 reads CASSIGRIRPLSNTQYF. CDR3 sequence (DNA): TGCGCCAGCAGCATCGGACGGATTCGACCTCTATCGAATACGCAGTATTTT.